The rows below give T cell receptor beta chains drawn from one sample of a study of blood T cell repertoires in COVID-19. TCRdb's copy holds only in-frame clones and misses some; the assay was immunoSEQ multiplex PCR. Of 84,000 or so clones listed, 80% to 90% are singletons. Sample: peripheral blood. The receptor source for this set is a woman aged 80 or older with acute or convalescent COVID-19. Both conserved end residues are part of each CDR3. D genes are given only for firm matches.

TRBV5-3 | TRBD1 | CARSLRQGLYGYTF
TRBV5-1 | NA | CASSLTGNNNEKLFF
TRBV6-6 | NA | CASSYPHGGRTEAFF
TRBV28 | NA | CASSPGNSGSTDTQYF
TRBV7-9 | NA | CASSSNRMGVDEQFF
TRBV6-4 | TRBD1 | CASSERTGSTEAFF
TRBV4-3 | NA | CASSQEFGGARELDQPQHF
TRBV6-5 | TRBD1 | CASSSRPGQGYNEQFF
TRBV3-1/TRBV3-2 | TRBD2 | CASSLTGRGKQETQYF
TRBV28 | NA | CASNLIRGGLYGYTF
TRBV7-2 | NA | CASSVTTNYGYTF
TRBV6-5 | NA | CASSYSRDTGHTEAFF
TRBV29-1 | TRBD2 | CSVATSGGTDTQYF
TRBV6-4 | NA | CASSDPPQDYDYTF
TRBV10-2 | TRBD1 | CASSPGTGSYEQYF
TRBV24-1 | NA | CATSDLSQYNEQFF
TRBV18 | NA | CASSPPALTSTQETQYF
TRBV11-3 | NA | CASSAEDTEAFF
TRBV7-2 | TRBD1 | CASSEGQGSQPQHF
TRBV7-9 | TRBD1 | CASSSKGQVNEKLFF
TRBV14 | NA | CASSPPGARSSDTQYF
TRBV19 | NA | CASSTRRDSPLHF
TRBV19 | TRBD1 | CASSIDLGQANTGELFF
TRBV4-3 | NA | CASSQDGGTDTQYF
TRBV28 | NA | CASSPRGGNTEAFF
TRBV24-1 | NA | CATSDLDSSGNTIYF
TRBV6-5 | NA | CASSSREDQPQHF
TRBV7-2 | NA | CASIHRAPYEQYF
TRBV5-6 | NA | CASSLNPGSNTEAFF
TRBV28 | NA | CASSPHAQFSGNTIYF
TRBV11-3 | NA | CASSSTRQRATNEKLFF
TRBV7-9 | NA | CASSQYTTVSLHF
TRBV20-1 | NA | CSADSYGYTF
TRBV28 | NA | CASTPDKNTEAFF
TRBV30 | TRBD1 | CAWTTGAYGYTF
TRBV13 | NA | CASSPPAGRADTGELFF
TRBV30 | NA | CAWGQGDWANEKLFF
TRBV29-1 | TRBD2 | CSVEEGGRQFF
TRBV6-5 | TRBD1 | CASSSLGQGGYGYTF
TRBV7-2 | TRBD1 | CASSRNTGTAGEKLFF
TRBV3-1/TRBV3-2 | NA | CASSQVNRRVETQYF
TRBV18 | TRBD2 | CASSPLAGSTDTQYF
TRBV6-5 | TRBD1 | CASSTVGGLPYEQYF
TRBV6-5 | NA | CASSRARVTYTEAFF
TRBV4-3 | TRBD1 | CASSHGTEYEAFF
TRBV18 | TRBD2 | CASSPSTVTSGGGDTQYF
TRBV19 | TRBD1 | CASRALDRGSWNEKLFF
TRBV7-9 | TRBD1 | CASSSQGGLGYTF
TRBV10-3 | NA | CASTTNLISGNTIYF
TRBV5-8 | TRBD2 | CASSFPSGGSYNEQFF
TRBV6-5 | TRBD1 | CASRGQGLNEQYF
TRBV6-5 | TRBD1 | CASSYRTGSYEQYF
TRBV6-5 | NA | CASSYSRIKNIQYF
TRBV27 | NA | CASSLGGSGELFF
TRBV11-2 | NA | CASSLDRHTGELFF
TRBV2 | NA | CASSLLQETQYF
TRBV11-3 | TRBD1 | CASSFGRDRGYTGELFF
TRBV28 | TRBD2 | CASLSGLAGVAGISYNEQFF
TRBV5-5 | TRBD1 | CASSIGTGVYEQYF
TRBV5-4 | NA | CASSNPPDSVYEQYF